The present TCR beta chain was sequenced within a study of T cells in Graves' hyperthyroidism and ophthalmopathy. In the study overall: Peripheral blood sampling occurred at initial diagnosis, before any treatment.

Across 18 months, stable Graves' hyperthyroidism was marked by no progression to ophthalmopathy. Participants, patients aged 18 to 65, had newly diagnosed hyperthyroidism with a duration under 2 months. Uncontrolled infection, other autoimmune disease, pregnancy or lactation disqualified patients from enrolment. Researchers amplified the TCR beta CDR3 regions from RNA transcripts. With the HTBI primer set, the TCR CDR3 went through a first round of RT-PCR. One entry per CDR3 protein, called by TCRdb with MiXCR from the multiplex PCR reads. In the table there are about 400,000 distinct CDR3 sequences, about 15% of which are singletons. The receptor's source is a woman between 25 and 40 years old with Graves' hyperthyroidism. The sample comprised blood.

CDR3 sequence (DNA): TGTGCCAGCAGCTTCTACAGCGGTTCCACTGAAGCTTTCTTT. It yields the protein CASSFYSGSTEAFF. This chain joins TRBV5-5 and TRBJ1-1, with D unclear. V lost 2 bases to trimming and J lost 4 bases, with 12 bases between them. The V gene's germline CDR1 is SGHKS and CDR2 YYEKEE (reference sequence). The CDR3 is 14 residues long.